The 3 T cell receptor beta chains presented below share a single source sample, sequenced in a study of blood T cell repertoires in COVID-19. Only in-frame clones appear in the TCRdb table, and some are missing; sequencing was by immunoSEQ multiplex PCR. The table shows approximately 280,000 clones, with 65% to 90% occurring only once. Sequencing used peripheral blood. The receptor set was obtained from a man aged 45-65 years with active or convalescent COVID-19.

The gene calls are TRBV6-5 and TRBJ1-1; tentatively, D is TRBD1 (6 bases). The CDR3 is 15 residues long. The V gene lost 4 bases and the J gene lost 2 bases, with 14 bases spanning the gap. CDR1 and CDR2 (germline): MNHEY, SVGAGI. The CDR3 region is CASSLGADYNTEAFF. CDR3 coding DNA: TGTGCCAGCAGTTTGGGGGCAGACTATAACACTGAAGCTTTCTTT.

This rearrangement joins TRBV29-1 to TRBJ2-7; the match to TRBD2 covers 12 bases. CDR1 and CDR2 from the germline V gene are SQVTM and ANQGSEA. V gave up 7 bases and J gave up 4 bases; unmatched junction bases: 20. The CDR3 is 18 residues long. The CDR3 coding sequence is TGCAGCGCTACGAGGAAGGAGCCAGGGCTAGCGGGAGGGTACGAGCAGTACTTC. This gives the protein CSATRKEPGLAGGYEQYF.

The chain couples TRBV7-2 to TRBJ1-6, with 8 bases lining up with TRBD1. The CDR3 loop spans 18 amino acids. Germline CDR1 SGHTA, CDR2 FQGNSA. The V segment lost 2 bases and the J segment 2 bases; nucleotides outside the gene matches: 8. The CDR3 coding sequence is TGTGCCAGCAGCTTAAGGACGACAGGGGAGGCCTATAATTCACCCCTCCACTTT. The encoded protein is CASSLRTTGEAYNSPLHF.